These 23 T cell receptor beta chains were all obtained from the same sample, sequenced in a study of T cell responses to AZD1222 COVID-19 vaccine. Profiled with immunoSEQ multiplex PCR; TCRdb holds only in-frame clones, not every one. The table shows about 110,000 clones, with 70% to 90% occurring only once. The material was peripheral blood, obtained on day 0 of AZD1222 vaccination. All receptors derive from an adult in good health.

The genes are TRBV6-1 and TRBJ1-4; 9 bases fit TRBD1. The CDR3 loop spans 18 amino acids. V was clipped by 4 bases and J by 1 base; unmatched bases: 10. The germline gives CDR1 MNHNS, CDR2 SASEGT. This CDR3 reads CASSAPGTGFGTNEKLFF. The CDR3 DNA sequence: TGTGCCAGCAGTGCCCCCGGGACAGGGTTCGGAACTAATGAAAAACTGTTTTTT.

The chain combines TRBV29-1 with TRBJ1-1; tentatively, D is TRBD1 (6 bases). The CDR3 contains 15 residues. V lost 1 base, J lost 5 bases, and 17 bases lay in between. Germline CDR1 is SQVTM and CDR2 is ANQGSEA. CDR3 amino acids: CSVEVPGTKWTEAFF. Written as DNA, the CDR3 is TGCAGCGTTGAAGTTCCCGGGACAAAATGGACTGAAGCTTTCTTT. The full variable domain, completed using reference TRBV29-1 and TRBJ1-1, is SAVISQKPSRDICQRGTSLTIQCQVDSQVTMMFWYRQQPGQSLTLIATANQGSEATYESGFVIDKFPISRPNLTFSTLTVSNMSPEDSSIYLCSVEVPGTKWTEAFFGQGTRLTVV.

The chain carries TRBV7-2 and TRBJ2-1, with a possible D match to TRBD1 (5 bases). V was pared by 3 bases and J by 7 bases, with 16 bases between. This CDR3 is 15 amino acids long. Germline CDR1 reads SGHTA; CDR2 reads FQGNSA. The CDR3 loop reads CASSFDAGIWNEQFF. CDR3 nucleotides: TGTGCCAGCAGCTTCGATGCAGGGATTTGGAATGAGCAGTTCTTC.

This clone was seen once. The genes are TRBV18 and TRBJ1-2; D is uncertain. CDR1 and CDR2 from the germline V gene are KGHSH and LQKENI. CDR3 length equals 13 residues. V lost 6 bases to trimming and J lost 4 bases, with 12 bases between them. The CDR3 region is CASSLPLAYGYTF. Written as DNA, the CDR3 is TGTGCCAGCTCTCTCCCGCTGGCCTATGGCTACACCTTC.

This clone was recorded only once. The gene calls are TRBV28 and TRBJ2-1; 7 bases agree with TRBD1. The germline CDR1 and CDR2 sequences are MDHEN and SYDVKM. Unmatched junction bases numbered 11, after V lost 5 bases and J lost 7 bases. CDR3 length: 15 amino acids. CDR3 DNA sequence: TGTGCCAGCAGTCGCCGCATGGGACAGATGAATGAGCAGTTCTTC. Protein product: CASSRRMGQMNEQFF.

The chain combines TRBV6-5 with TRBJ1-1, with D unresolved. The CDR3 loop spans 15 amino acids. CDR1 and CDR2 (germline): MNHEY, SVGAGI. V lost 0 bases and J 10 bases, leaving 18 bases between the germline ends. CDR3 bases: TGTGCCAGCAGTTACTCCCAGGTTTCGGACCTCGTAGCTTTCTTT. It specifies CASSYSQVSDLVAFF.

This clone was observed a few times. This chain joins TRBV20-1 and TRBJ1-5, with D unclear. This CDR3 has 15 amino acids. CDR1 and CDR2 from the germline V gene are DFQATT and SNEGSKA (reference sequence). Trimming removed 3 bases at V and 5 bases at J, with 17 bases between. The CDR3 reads CSASRREGGDQPQHF. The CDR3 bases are TGCAGTGCTAGTCGCCGGGAGGGAGGAGATCAGCCCCAGCATTTT.

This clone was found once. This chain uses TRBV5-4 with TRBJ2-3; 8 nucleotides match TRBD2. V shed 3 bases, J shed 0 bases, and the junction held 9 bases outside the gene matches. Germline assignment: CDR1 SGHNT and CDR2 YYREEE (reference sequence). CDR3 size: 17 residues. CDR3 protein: CASSSLAGPHSTDTQYF. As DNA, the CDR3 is TGTGCCAGCAGCTCCCTAGCGGGTCCTCATAGCACAGATACGCAGTATTTT.

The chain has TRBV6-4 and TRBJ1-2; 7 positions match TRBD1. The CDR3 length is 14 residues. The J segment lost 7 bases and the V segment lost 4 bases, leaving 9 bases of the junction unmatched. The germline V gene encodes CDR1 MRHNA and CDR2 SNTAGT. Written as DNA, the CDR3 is TGTGCCAGCAGTGTCGGGACAGCCGGGAGTGGCTACACCTTC. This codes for CASSVGTAGSGYTF.

CDR3 nucleotides: TGTGCCAGCAGCGTAGGGCCGGGACACTACGAGCAGTACTTC. Translated, it gives CASSVGPGHYEQYF. J is TRBJ2-7 and V is TRBV9, with D maybe TRBD1 (6 bases). V was pared by 0 bases and J by 3 bases, with 10 bases between. The CDR3 is 14 residues long. Germline CDR1 SGDLS, CDR2 YYNGEE.

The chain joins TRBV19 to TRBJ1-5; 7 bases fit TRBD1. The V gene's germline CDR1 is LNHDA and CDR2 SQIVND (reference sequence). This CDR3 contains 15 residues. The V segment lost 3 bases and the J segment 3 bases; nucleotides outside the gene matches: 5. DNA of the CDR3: TGTGCCAGTAGTATCCCGGGACAGTCCAATCAGCCCCAGCATTTT. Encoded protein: CASSIPGQSNQPQHF.

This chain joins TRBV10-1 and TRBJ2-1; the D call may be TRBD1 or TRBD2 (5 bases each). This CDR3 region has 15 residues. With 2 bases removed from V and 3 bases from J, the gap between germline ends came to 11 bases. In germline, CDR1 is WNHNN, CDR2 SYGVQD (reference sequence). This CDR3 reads CASSERGAGYNEQFF. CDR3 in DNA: TGCGCCAGCAGTGAGAGAGGGGCAGGCTACAATGAGCAGTTCTTC.

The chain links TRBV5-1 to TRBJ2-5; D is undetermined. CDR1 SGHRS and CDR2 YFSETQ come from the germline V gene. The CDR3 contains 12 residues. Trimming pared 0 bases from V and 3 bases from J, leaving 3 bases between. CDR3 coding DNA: TGCGCCAGCAGCTTGGGGGAAGAGACCCAGTACTTC. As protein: CASSLGEETQYF.

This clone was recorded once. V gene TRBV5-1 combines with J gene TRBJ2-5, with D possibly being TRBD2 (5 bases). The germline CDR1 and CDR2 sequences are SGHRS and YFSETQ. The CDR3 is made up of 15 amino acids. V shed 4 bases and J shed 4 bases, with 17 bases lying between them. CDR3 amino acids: CASSSARTPPETQYF. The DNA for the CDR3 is TGCGCCAGCAGCAGTGCCCGGACTCCCCCAGAGACCCAGTACTTC. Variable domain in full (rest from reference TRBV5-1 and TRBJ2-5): KAGVTQTPRYLIKTRGQQVTLSCSPISGHRSVSWYQQTPGQGLQFLFEYFSETQRNKGNFPGRFSGRQFSNSRSEMNVSTLELGDSALYLCASSSARTPPETQYFGPGTRLLVL.

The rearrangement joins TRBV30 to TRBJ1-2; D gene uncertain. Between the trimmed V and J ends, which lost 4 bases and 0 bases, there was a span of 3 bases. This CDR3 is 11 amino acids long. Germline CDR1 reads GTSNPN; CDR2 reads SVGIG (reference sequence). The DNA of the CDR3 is TGTGCCTGGACAGCTAACTATGGCTACACCTTC. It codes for CAWTANYGYTF.

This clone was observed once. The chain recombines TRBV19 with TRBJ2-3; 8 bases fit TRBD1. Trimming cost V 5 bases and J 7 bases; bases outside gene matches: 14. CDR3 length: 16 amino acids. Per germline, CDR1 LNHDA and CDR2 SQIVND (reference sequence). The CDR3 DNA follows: TGTGCCAGTAGTCTCGGGACAGGAGGAGGTAAAAATACGCAGTATTTT. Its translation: CASSLGTGGGKNTQYF.

The CDR3 sequence: CASSSWVGGGELFF. In nucleotides, the CDR3 is TGCGCCAGCAGCTCATGGGTCGGTGGCGGGGAGCTGTTTTTT. The chain has TRBV5-1 and TRBJ2-2, with D uncertain. V lost 3 bases, J lost 7 bases, and 13 bases lay in between. Germline V gene sequence: CDR1 SGHRS, CDR2 YFSETQ. The CDR3 is 14 amino acids. Looking up the rest from reference TRBV5-1 and TRBJ2-2 gives the full variable domain: KAGVTQTPRYLIKTRGQQVTLSCSPISGHRSVSWYQQTPGQGLQFLFEYFSETQRNKGNFPGRFSGRQFSNSRSEMNVSTLELGDSALYLCASSSWVGGGELFFGEGSRLTVL.

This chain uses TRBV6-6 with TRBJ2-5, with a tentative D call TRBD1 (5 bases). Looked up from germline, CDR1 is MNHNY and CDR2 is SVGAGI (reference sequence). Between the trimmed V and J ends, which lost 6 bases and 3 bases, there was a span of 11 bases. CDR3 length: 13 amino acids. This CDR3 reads CASRGPPKETQYF. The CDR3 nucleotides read TGTGCCAGCAGGGGGCCACCTAAAGAGACCCAGTACTTC.

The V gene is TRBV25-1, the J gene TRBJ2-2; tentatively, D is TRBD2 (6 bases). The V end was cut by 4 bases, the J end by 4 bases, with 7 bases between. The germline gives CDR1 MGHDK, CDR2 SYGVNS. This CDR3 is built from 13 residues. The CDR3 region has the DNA TGTGCCAGCAGTGCGCGGGGCACCGGGGAGCTGTTTTTT. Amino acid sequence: CASSARGTGELFF.

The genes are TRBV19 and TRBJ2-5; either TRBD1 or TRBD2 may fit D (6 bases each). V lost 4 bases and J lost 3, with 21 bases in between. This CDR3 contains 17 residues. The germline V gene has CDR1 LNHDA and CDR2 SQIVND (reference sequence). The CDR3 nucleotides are TGTGCCAGTAGTAAGGGGGGATGGGGAGGATCGAAAGAGACCCAGTACTTC. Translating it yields CASSKGGWGGSKETQYF.

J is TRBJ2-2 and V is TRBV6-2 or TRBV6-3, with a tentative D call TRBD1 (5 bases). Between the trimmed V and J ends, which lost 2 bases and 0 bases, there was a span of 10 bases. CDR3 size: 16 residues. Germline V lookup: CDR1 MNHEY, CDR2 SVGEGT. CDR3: CASSYGAFANTGELFF. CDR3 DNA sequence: TGTGCCAGCAGTTACGGGGCCTTCGCGAACACCGGGGAGCTGTTTTTT.

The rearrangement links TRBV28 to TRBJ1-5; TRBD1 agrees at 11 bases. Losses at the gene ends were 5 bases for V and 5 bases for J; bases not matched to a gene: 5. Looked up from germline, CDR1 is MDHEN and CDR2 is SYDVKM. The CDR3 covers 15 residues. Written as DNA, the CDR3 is TGTGCCAGCAGTATACCGGACAGGGGGCATCAGCCCCAGCATTTT. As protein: CASSIPDRGHQPQHF.

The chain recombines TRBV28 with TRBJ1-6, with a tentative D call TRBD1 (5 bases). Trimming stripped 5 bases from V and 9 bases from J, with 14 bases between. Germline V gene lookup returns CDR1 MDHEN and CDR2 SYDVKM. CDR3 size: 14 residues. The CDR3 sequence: CASSPDSVSSPLHF. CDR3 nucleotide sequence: TGTGCCAGCAGTCCCGACAGCGTGAGTTCACCCCTCCACTTT.